One TCR beta chain is described in this entry. This receptor's antigen is unknown. There are no base qualities to consult, and no much larger clone falls within one base. This sample is drawn from a study of blood T cells in healthy people across ages (dated by TCRdb to about 2015). Broadly, across the study: In model experiments, template switching captured about one uniquely barcoded TCR beta cDNA molecule for every two T cells. Four age groups were formed from the donors: young (average approximately 16 years), middle-aged (less than 40), aged (more than 55) and long-lived (82). To avoid experimental bias, donors of different ages were spread randomly across the sequencing lanes. To track age-related changes in TCR beta repertoire diversity, the study relied on deep sequencing normalized with unique cDNA molecular identifiers. The study analyzed two additional independent replicas of 1 million unique cDNA reads from the same blood draw for two donors, one aged 18 to 29 and one aged 80 or older.

Paper-wide results and their limitations: There was a strong correlation between observed TCR beta diversity and the percentage of naive T cells measured by flow cytometry. As age increased, observed TCR beta diversity per million T cells dropped in a roughly linear way, and a significant reduction was already evident by age 40. Estimates of total diversity based on one million sequenced T cells were regarded as lower bounds and as underestimates. Compared with the aged group, more naive CD4+ T cells, fewer expanded clones and increased TCR diversity were shown by the long-lived group, suggesting age selection. Because profiling used bulk unsorted PBMCs, naive and antigen-experienced compartments could not be compared conclusively. Because donor CMV infection status was unknown, age-related changes in expanded clonotypes were potentially confounded.

Donors were a few dozen systemically healthy Caucasian individuals from Russia aged about 6 to 100 years. Each donor gave around 9.8 milliliters of peripheral blood, collected into EDTA-treated Vacutainer tubes. PBMCs were isolated by Ficoll-Paque density-gradient centrifugation, with at least 6 million obtained per sample. Trizol reagent was used to extract total RNA from the PBMCs, yielding at least 5 micrograms per sample. For every donor, flow cytometry on a PBMC aliquot measured the percentage of naive CD45RAhigh/CD27high T cells. Library preparation was by 5' RACE. Sequencing was performed on an Illumina HiSeq 2500. A second PCR of about 6 to 11 cycles was performed with a sample-barcoded 5' primer and a J-beta primer mix. Each TCR beta cDNA molecule received a unique molecular identifier from a template-switch 5' adaptor carrying 12 random nucleotides. Each sample yielded at least 3 million CDR3-containing paired-end reads. All of the RNA was converted into first-strand cDNA using the Mint cDNA synthesis kit, with a TRBC-specific oligonucleotide serving as the primer. After uracil-DNA glycosylase treatment, a first 18-cycle PCR used universal primers M1SS and BC2_uni_R on all cDNA. Concerning the study's data processing: Normalization of each sample was performed by random selection of 1 million high-quality reads, each carrying a distinct molecular identifier. Reads with shared molecular identifiers were discarded instead of being binned into consensus sequences. CDR3 identification, clonotype clustering and error correction used MiTCR with a Q25 quality threshold and the strictest error-elimination algorithm. A nonparametric unseen species model with Euler transformation was used to estimate lower-bound total TCR beta diversity. TCRdb trimmed the raw reads at Q25, called clones with MiXCR and kept productive beta chains. All rows with the same CDR3 protein become a single entry with the most common DNA and genes. TCRdb's processing, not the authors' own work, is the source of the V and J calls. The sample has about 640,000 distinct CDR3 sequences on record, roughly 50% of them singletons. The ten most abundant clones make up 30% to 40% of the sample.

V has 4 bases trimmed and J has 8 bases trimmed; junction bases matching no gene number 9. The CDR3 spans 15 residues, from the cysteine through the phenylalanine. Only CDR3 DNA remains: 45 bases, in frame from the first base. CDR1 SGHTA and CDR2 FQGNSA are derived from the germline V gene. The receptor chain draws on TRBV7-2 and TRBJ2-3; a stretch of 10 junction bases matches TRBD2. Sequencing was carried out using blood. This TCR was recovered from a man between 60 and 75 years old in good health. The CDR3: CASSSGVAGGSTQYF. The nucleotide sequence is given as TGTGCCAGCAGCTCGGGCGTAGCGGGGGGATCTACGCAGTATTTT.